What follows is one TCR beta chain and its context. The data belong to a study of blood T cell repertoires in COVID-19. Overall study context: COVID-19 samples from acute and convalescent phases originated in the United States, Italy and Spain. The analysed material was cDNA or gDNA that came from T cells, B-cell-depleted T cells, or PBMCs.

Authors' analysis steps: Reference gene primers were amplified, and this amplification served to estimate nucleated cell counts. Using immunoSEQ multiplex PCR, the repertoire was profiled, and TCRdb retains in-frame clones only, with some absent. Clonal size and the V and J genes are those of that table, whereas D and trimming came from the DNA. The sample records tens of thousands of clones, roughly 80% being singletons. CDR3 length: 14 amino acids. V shed 4 bases and J 4 bases; nucleotides not matched to a gene: 2. From germline, CDR1 is SNHLY and CDR2 FYNNEI. Material: peripheral blood. This sequence was found in a woman in her 70s with active or convalescent COVID-19. The V and J genes are TRBV2 and TRBJ2-2; 8 bases are shared with TRBD1. DNA for the CDR3: TGTGCCAGCAGTGCCCAGGGGGCCACCGGGGAGCTGTTTTTT. It codes for CASSAQGATGELFF.